Only one count was recorded for the clone carrying this T cell receptor (beta chain). Its antigen is not identified. Viral peptide pools were used in the ViraFEST assay to expand antigen-specific CD4+ T cells, and sequencing came afterward. Cultured cells yielded isolated CD4+ T cells after 10 to 11 days. This person's SARS-CoV-2 infection, confirmed by PCR, occurred between March and December 2020. Assay used: immunoSEQ multiplex PCR; TCRdb lists only in-frame clones, some missing. Here the sample spans 20,000 to 25,000 clones, roughly 74% being singletons. The data were taken from a study of vaccination effects on CD4 cells after COVID-19. Overall study context: It was two doses of either the BNT162b2 or mRNA-1273 vaccine that participants received.

The V gene's germline CDR1 is SGHVS and CDR2 FQNEAQ. The CDR3 contains 14 residues. The V and J ends lost 2 bases and 6 bases respectively, with 14 bases between them. Sequencing used CD4+ T cells from PBMCs cultured with a peptide pool, obtained before COVID-19 vaccination. The source of this sequence is a human donor who had a prior SARS-CoV-2 infection. The rearrangement links TRBV7-8 to TRBJ2-7, with no clear D. CDR3 in amino acids: CASSLSTAWGEQYF. The CDR3 bases are TGTGCCAGCAGCTTATCAACAGCCTGGGGCGAGCAGTACTTC.